This TCR beta chain came from a study of blood T cells in healthy people across ages. Broader study findings: Bulk PBMC profiling left naive and antigen-experienced comparisons inconclusive.

Sample-barcoded 5' priming and a J-beta primer mix drove a second PCR of roughly 6 to 12 cycles. Each CDR3 protein gets one entry after TCRdb re-called the 5' RACE reads with MiXCR. The sample has some 700,000 distinct CDR3 sequences, around 40% seen once. This clonotype came up a few times. Antigen unknown. Germline values: CDR1 SGHTA, CDR2 FQGTGA. V lost 5 bases and J 4 bases, leaving 12 bases between the germline ends. The CDR3 contains 14 residues. The sequence was obtained from a woman aged 55-69 years in good health. The sequencing sample was made of blood. The chain is built from TRBV7-3 and TRBJ2-1, with a possible D match to TRBD2 (5 bases). Here the CDR3 DNA reads TGTGCCAGCAGCCCAAACCGGGATTACAATGAGCAGTTCTTC. It is translated as CASSPNRDYNEQFF.